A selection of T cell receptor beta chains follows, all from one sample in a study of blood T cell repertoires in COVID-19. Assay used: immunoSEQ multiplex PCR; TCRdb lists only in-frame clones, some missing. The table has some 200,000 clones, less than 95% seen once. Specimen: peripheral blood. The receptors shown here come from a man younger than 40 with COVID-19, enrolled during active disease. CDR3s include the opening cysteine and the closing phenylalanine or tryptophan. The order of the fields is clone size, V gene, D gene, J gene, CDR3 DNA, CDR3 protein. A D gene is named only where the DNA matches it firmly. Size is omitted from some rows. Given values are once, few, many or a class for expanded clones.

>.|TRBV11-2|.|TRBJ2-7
TGTGCCAGCAGGACAGCGACCTACGAGCAGTACTTC
CASRTATYEQYF
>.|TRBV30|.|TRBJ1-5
TGTGCCTGGAGTCTAGATAGCAATCAGCCCCAGCATTTT
CAWSLDSNQPQHF
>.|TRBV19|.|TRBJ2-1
TGTGCCAGTAGTATCAGTCCCTACAATGAGCAGTTCTTC
CASSISPYNEQFF
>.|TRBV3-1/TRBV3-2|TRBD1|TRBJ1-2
TGTGCCAGCAGCCACAGACAGGGAAACAACTATGGCTACACCTTC
CASSHRQGNNYGYTF
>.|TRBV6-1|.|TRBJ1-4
TGTGCCAGCAGTGAAGGGGCAGGGAGGCGAGTAGAAAAACTGTTTTTT
CASSEGAGRRVEKLFF
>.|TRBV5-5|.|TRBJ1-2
TGTGCCAGCAGTGGGGGGAGCTATGGCTACACCTTC
CASSGGSYGYTF
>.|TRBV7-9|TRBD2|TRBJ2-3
TGTGCCAGCAGCCCCGGGACTAGCTTCGCAGATACGCAGTATTTT
CASSPGTSFADTQYF
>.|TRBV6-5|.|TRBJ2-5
TGTGCCAGCAGGTGGACAGCCCGAGAGGAGTACTTC
CASRWTAREEYF
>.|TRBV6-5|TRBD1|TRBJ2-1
TGTGCCAGCAGGGGACAGTCCCATGAGCAGTTCTTC
CASRGQSHEQFF
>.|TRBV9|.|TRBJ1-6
TGTGCCAGCAGCGTAGACAGCTCCTATAATTCACCCCTCCACTTT
CASSVDSSYNSPLHF
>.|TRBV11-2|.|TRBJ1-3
TGTGCCAGCAGCTCGGGACAAGCTGGAAACACCATATATTTT
CASSSGQAGNTIYF
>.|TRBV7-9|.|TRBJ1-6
TGTGCCAGCAGCCAGGGTGATTCACCCCTCCACTTT
CASSQGDSPLHF
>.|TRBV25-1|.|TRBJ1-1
TGTGCCAGCAGTGAAGCCTACCCCCCCGCTTTCTTT
CASSEAYPPAFF
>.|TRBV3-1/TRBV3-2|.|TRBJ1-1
TGTGCCAGCAGCCAAGAACGGGCCAATTACGGGGACACTGAAGCTTTCTTT
CASSQERANYGDTEAFF
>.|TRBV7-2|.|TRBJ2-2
TGTGCCAGCAGTGGGGCTGGGGGGACGGTCGGGGAGCTGTTTTTT
CASSGAGGTVGELFF
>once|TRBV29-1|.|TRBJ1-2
TGCAGCGTAGCCGGAATAGACAGCCTGGGCTATGGCTACACCTTC
CSVAGIDSLGYGYTF
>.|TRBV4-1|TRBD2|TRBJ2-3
TGCGCCAGCAGCCCTTGGCTGGGAGGGACCCGCACAGATACGCAGTATTTT
CASSPWLGGTRTDTQYF
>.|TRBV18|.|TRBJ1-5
TGTGCCAGCTCCCCCGACGGGGTCGGCAATCAGCCCCAGCATTTT
CASSPDGVGNQPQHF
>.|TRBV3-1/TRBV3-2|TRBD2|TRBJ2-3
TGTGCCAGCAGCCAAGGGCTAGCGGGGCCTTCACAGTATTTT
CASSQGLAGPSQYF
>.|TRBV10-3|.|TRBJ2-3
TGTGCCATCAGTGAGTTGCGCGGGGCGACCACAGATACGCAGTATTTT
CAISELRGATTDTQYF
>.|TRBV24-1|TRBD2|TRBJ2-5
TGTGCCACCAGTGATAAGCGGGGGGCCCAAGAGACCCAGTACTTC
CATSDKRGAQETQYF
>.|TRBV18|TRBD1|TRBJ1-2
TGTGCCAGCTCACACCCGGGACAGACGCTATATAACTATGGCTACACCTTC
CASSHPGQTLYNYGYTF
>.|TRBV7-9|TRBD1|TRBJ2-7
TGTGCCAGCAGCTCAGGACAGGGAGGCGAGCAGTACTTC
CASSSGQGGEQYF
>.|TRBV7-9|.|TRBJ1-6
TGTGCCAGCACCAATACAGGGTTTTCACCCCTCCACTTT
CASTNTGFSPLHF
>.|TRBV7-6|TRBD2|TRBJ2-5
TGTGCCAGCAGCTATACTGGACTAGCGGGGGCCCAAGAGACCCAGTACTTC
CASSYTGLAGAQETQYF
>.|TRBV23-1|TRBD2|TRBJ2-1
TGCGCCAGCAGTCAGGGCGCGGGGGGGTGGTATGAGCAGTTCTTC
CASSQGAGGWYEQFF
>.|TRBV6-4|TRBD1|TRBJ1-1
TGTGCCAGCAGTGACTCCCGACAGGGCCTGAACACTGAAGCTTTCTTT
CASSDSRQGLNTEAFF
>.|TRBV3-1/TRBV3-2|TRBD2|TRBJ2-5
TGTGCCAGCAGCCAGCGGGGGGGCCGGGAGACCCAGTACTTC
CASSQRGGRETQYF
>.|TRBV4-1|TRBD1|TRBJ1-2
TGCGCCAGCAGCCACAGATTTACAGGGGTAGACTATGGCTACACCTTC
CASSHRFTGVDYGYTF
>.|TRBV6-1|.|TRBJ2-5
TGTGCCAGCAGTGAAGGTGGCAGGGGAGAGACCCAGTACTTC
CASSEGGRGETQYF
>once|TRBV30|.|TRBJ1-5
TGTGCCTGGAGTGTAGGGGGGGATCAGCCCCAGCATTTT
CAWSVGGDQPQHF